Listed below are T cell receptor beta chains from one sample, sequenced in a study of beta chain features in type 1 diabetes. TCRdb's table, derived via immunoSEQ multiplex PCR, lists solely in-frame clones and lacks some. The sample holds hundreds of thousands of clones, over 11% seen once. Sequencing was carried out using naive CD4+ T cells from blood. The receptors here all came from a man aged 18 to 29 with type 1 diabetes. Each CDR3 is given with its conserved first and last residue. The order of the fields is D gene, J gene, V gene, clone size, CDR3 DNA, CDR3 protein. The D gene is left open where the match is weak. The size of a clone is reported for some rows only, either as once, few or many, or as a class for expanded clones.

NA,TRBJ2-5,TRBV9,few,TGTGCCAGCAGCGTGGCCGCAGGGGCATCGCAAGAGACCCAGTACTTC,CASSVAAGASQETQYF
TRBD1,TRBJ1-2,TRBV5-8,NA,TGTGCCAGCAGCTCAGGACAGGCCGGGGACTATGGCTACACCTTC,CASSSGQAGDYGYTF
NA,TRBJ2-5,TRBV30,NA,TGTGCCTGGAACCCCGGGCAAGAGACCCAGTACTTC,CAWNPGQETQYF
TRBD2,TRBJ2-1,TRBV5-1,NA,TGCGCCAGCAGCTTGACTAGCGGGATATACAATGAGCAGTTCTTC,CASSLTSGIYNEQFF
NA,TRBJ2-7,TRBV29-1,few,TGCAGCGTCAGGACAGCACTCTACGAGCAGTACTTC,CSVRTALYEQYF
NA,TRBJ2-3,TRBV14,few,TGTGCCAGCAGCCAAGATGTTGGGGGATCCCCTTTCGGGGTTACGCAGTATTTT,CASSQDVGGSPFGVTQYF
NA,TRBJ1-1,TRBV19,NA,TGTGCCAGTAGTGACCGGGACCGGAGCATGAACACTGAAGCTTTCTTT,CASSDRDRSMNTEAFF
NA,TRBJ2-2,TRBV29-1,few,TGCAGCGTAGACAGCCCTGCTGGGTACACCGGGGAGCTGTTTTTT,CSVDSPAGYTGELFF
TRBD2,TRBJ2-1,TRBV4-1,NA,TGCGCCAGCAGCTCCCCGGCGACTAGCGGGAGGGATCGTGAGCAGTTCTTC,CASSSPATSGRDREQFF
TRBD1,TRBJ1-6,TRBV7-2,NA,TGTGCCAGCAGCGGGGGACAGCTCAGGAATTCACCCCTCCACTTT,CASSGGQLRNSPLHF
NA,TRBJ2-1,TRBV9,NA,TGTGCCAGCAGCGTAGCAGTACCCTCGCATGAGCAGTTCTTC,CASSVAVPSHEQFF
NA,TRBJ1-5,TRBV7-3,NA,TGTGCCAGCAGCCGAGATAGCAATCAGCCCCAGCATTTT,CASSRDSNQPQHF
TRBD2,TRBJ2-7,TRBV7-2,few,TGTGCCAGCAGCTTAAGGGCGGGAGTGACCTACGAGCAGTACTTC,CASSLRAGVTYEQYF
NA,TRBJ2-6,TRBV15,few,TGTGCCACCACCGCGGGACTCTCTCCGACTGGGGCCAACGTCCTGACTTTC,CATTAGLSPTGANVLTF
TRBD2,TRBJ2-1,TRBV29-1,few,TGCAGCGCCAGCGGGACTGGGGAGCAGTTCTTC,CSASGTGEQFF
NA,TRBJ2-7,TRBV7-2,few,TGTGCCAGCAGCTACATACTGGACAGATACTACGAGCAGTACTTC,CASSYILDRYYEQYF
NA,TRBJ2-5,TRBV29-1,few,TGCAGCGCGGGGCCCAGGGTACTCCAAGAGACCCAGTACTTC,CSAGPRVLQETQYF
TRBD1,TRBJ2-5,TRBV7-2,NA,TGTGCCAGCAGCTTAGCAGGGGGCTTTCGAGAGACCCAGTACTTC,CASSLAGGFRETQYF
NA,TRBJ2-3,TRBV7-3,few,TGTGCCAGCAGCCTGCAGGGCCCCGGAGGAGCAGATACGCAGTATTTT,CASSLQGPGGADTQYF
TRBD1,TRBJ1-6,TRBV7-2,few,TGTGCCAGCAGCTTGCGGACAGGGGATAATTCACCCCTCCACTTT,CASSLRTGDNSPLHF
NA,TRBJ2-3,TRBV7-2,NA,TGTGCCAGCAGGCTTATGGGAGATACGCAGTATTTT,CASRLMGDTQYF
TRBD2,TRBJ2-1,TRBV27,few,TGTGCCAGCAGTTTTAGCGGGGGAGGGAATGAGCAGTTCTTC,CASSFSGGGNEQFF
NA,TRBJ2-7,TRBV5-4,once,TGTGCCAGCAGCCAGATCTACGAGCAGTACTTC,CASSQIYEQYF
NA,TRBJ2-5,TRBV5-1,NA,TGCGCCAGCAGCTCTGGGACCGAAGGAGAGACCCAGTACTTC,CASSSGTEGETQYF
NA,TRBJ1-5,TRBV7-2,few,TGTGCCACAGCCCGTCCGGGCGGAGGGCAGCCCCAGCATTTT,CATARPGGGQPQHF
TRBD1,TRBJ2-7,TRBV18,NA,TGTGCCAGCTCACCAGGGACAGATTTGTACGAGCAGTACTTC,CASSPGTDLYEQYF
TRBD2,TRBJ2-2,TRBV30,NA,TGTGCCTGGAGTGGCTTTAGAACTAGCGGAAACACCGGGGAGCTGTTTTTT,CAWSGFRTSGNTGELFF
TRBD2,TRBJ2-2,TRBV5-1,NA,TGCGCCAGCAGACGAACTAGCGGGAGCTCAGACACCGGGGAGCTGTTTTTT,CASRRTSGSSDTGELFF
TRBD1,TRBJ1-2,TRBV15,NA,TGTGCCACCAGCAGAGATCTTTTGGGACAGGGCTATTGGTATGGCTACACCTTC,CATSRDLLGQGYWYGYTF
NA,TRBJ2-3,TRBV20-1,few,TGCAGTGCTCGTCGGTCAGATACGCAGTATTTT,CSARRSDTQYF
NA,TRBJ1-1,TRBV10-3,NA,TGTGCCATCAGTGCCCAGGGTGGGACTGAAGCTTTCTTT,CAISAQGGTEAFF
NA,TRBJ2-7,TRBV7-9,NA,TGTGCCAGCAGCTTATCCCTCCGGGGAGCCGAGCAGTACTTC,CASSLSLRGAEQYF
NA,TRBJ1-1,TRBV29-1,NA,TGCAGCGTTGAACAAATTAACACTGAAGCTTTCTTT,CSVEQINTEAFF
NA,TRBJ2-5,TRBV10-3,few,TGTGCCATCAGCGCGGGGGCTGGGAGGGAGACCCAGTACTTC,CAISAGAGRETQYF
NA,TRBJ2-7,TRBV6-5,NA,TGTGCCAGCAGTTACTCACGTTACGAGCAGTACTTC,CASSYSRYEQYF
TRBD1,TRBJ1-1,TRBV28,few,TGTGCCAGCAGTTCCCCGGGACAGGGACGAGTGGGCACTGAAGCTTTCTTT,CASSSPGQGRVGTEAFF
TRBD1,TRBJ1-1,TRBV7-9,few,TGTGCCAGCAGCTTAGCGCGGGACAGGGGTACTGAAGCTTTCTTT,CASSLARDRGTEAFF